This T cell receptor beta chain was found in a study of cytomegalovirus exposure and HLA in healthy donors. A note on this clone: Its specificity is unknown.

Some clones are missing from TCRdb's copy, which holds only in-frame ones; the method was immunoSEQ multiplex PCR. The sample consists of 180,000 or so clones, approximately 89% of them appearing once. Germline V gene data show CDR1 as SGHDT and CDR2 as YYEEEE. Trimming removed 4 bases at V and 2 bases at J, with 16 bases between. This CDR3 comprises 15 residues. Overall study findings and caveats: Cytomegalovirus-associated TCR beta chains were listed, numbering approximately 150. A subsequent analysis found that TCR clusters from the first cohort also tended to co-occur in the approximately 110 validation repertoires, with approximately 95% of cluster scores above 0. With high specificity and sensitivity, the classifier reportedly diagnosed cytomegalovirus status.

The donors were part of the validation cohort, which consisted of under 150 subjects and was separate from the first cohort of 666 subjects. The V gene is TRBV5-6, the J gene TRBJ2-7; tentative D call: TRBD2 (6 bases). The clonotype was recovered from a man younger than 45 in good health and CMV-seropositive. The specimen was PBMCs. The CDR3 nucleotides are TGTGCCAGCAGCCGAGGCGGGGACTTCACCTACGAGCAGTACTTC. As protein: CASSRGGDFTYEQYF.